These 22 T cell receptor beta chains share one sample of origin, sequenced in a study of regulatory T cells in long-lasting Graves disease. Regarding time point: newly diagnosed GD, antithyroid drugs for less than 3 months. Extracted RNA from PBMCs served as the source of the TCR library. iRepertoire HTBI primers and Arm-PCR of CDR3 regions built TCR beta libraries. One entry per CDR3 protein results from TCRdb running MiXCR on the multiplex PCR reads. This sample has 400,000 to 500,000 distinct CDR3 sequences, with just under 15% found just once. These same records also appear under a second study, on T cells in Graves' hyperthyroidism and ophthalmopathy.

The sequencing here drew on peripheral blood mononuclear cells (PBMCs), taken at new diagnosis, from a patient treated with antithyroid drugs. These receptor sequences come from a young woman with Graves disease.

This clonotype has just a few counts. J is TRBJ2-2 and V is TRBV24-1, with TRBD1 matching over 12 bases. Germline-derived CDR1 and CDR2 are KGHDR and SFDVKD. This CDR3 is 17 amino acids long. The V segment lost 4 bases and the J segment 6 bases; nucleotides outside the gene matches: 8. In DNA form, the CDR3 reads TGTGCCACCAGTGAGGGGGAGGGACAGGGGGCTGCCGGGGAGCTGTTTTTT. Protein product: CATSEGEGQGAAGELFF.

The chain couples TRBV20-1 to TRBJ2-1, with 8 bases fitting TRBD2. The CDR3 contains 15 residues. Germline assignment: CDR1 DFQATT and CDR2 SNEGSKA (reference sequence). Unmatched junction bases numbered 7, after V lost 0 bases and J lost 6 bases. The DNA of the CDR3 is TGCAGTGCTAGAGACCCTAGCGGGCCGTCCAATGAGCAGTTCTTC. It yields the protein CSARDPSGPSNEQFF.

The table lists this clonotype with many counts. V usage is TRBV12-3 or TRBV12-4 and J usage is TRBJ2-7, with D possibly being TRBD2 (6 bases). V gave up 7 bases and J gave up 3 bases, with 19 bases separating them. This CDR3 region has 15 residues. The CDR3 coding sequence is TGTGCCAGCAAGGAGGGGCGGGGCGGAGGCTACGAGCAGTACTTC. It is translated as CASKEGRGGGYEQYF.

The chain uses TRBV19 and TRBJ1-1, with unresolved D. Germline CDR1 and CDR2: LNHDA and SQIVND (reference sequence). The CDR3 runs 13 residues. The germline V and J ends were trimmed by 5 bases and 0 bases, with 7 bases remaining between them. CDR3 in DNA: TGTGCCAGTAGTCTGTACGTGAACACTGAAGCTTTCTTT. Translation: CASSLYVNTEAFF.

V and J are TRBV3-1 and TRBJ2-5; tentatively, D is TRBD2 (5 bases). Trimming took off 3 bases at V and 4 bases at J, with 12 bases between the two ends. Per germline, CDR1 LGHDT and CDR2 YNNKEL (reference sequence). The CDR3 runs 14 residues. The CDR3 protein is CASSQRALGETQYF. CDR3 in DNA: TGTGCCAGCAGCCAGCGGGCCTTGGGAGAGACCCAGTACTTC.

In this sample, this clonotype turned up many times. The chain employs TRBV12-3 or TRBV12-4 and TRBJ1-2; 9 positions match TRBD1. J lost 2 bases, V lost 1 base, and 2 bases had no gene match. CDR3 size: 15 residues. The DNA of the CDR3 is TGTGCCAGCAGTTTAGGCGGGACAGGGAACTATGGCTACACCTTC. Its protein product is CASSLGGTGNYGYTF.

This clonotype was counted between two and nine times. The V call is TRBV10-1, the J call TRBJ2-2, with 7 bases lining up with TRBD1. The CDR3 is made up of 12 amino acids. The germline CDR1 and CDR2 sequences are WNHNN and SYGVQD (reference sequence). J lost 6 bases, V lost 7 bases, and 2 bases had no gene match. The CDR3 DNA reads TGCGCCAGCAACCAGGGGGCCGGGGAGCTGTTTTTT. It translates to CASNQGAGELFF.

The sample holds many counts of this clonotype. The chain carries TRBV7-8 and TRBJ1-1, with D hard to call. V lost 0 bases to trimming and J lost 4 bases, with 12 bases between them. The CDR3 sequence is 15 residues long. The germline V gene encodes CDR1 SGHVS and CDR2 FQNEAQ. The CDR3 loop reads CASSLARSRITEAFF. The CDR3 DNA sequence: TGTGCCAGCAGCTTAGCGCGGTCCCGAATCACTGAAGCTTTCTTT.

This clonotype was detected many times. V usage is TRBV2 and J usage is TRBJ2-5; TRBD1 aligns across 8 bases. J lost 5 bases, V lost 8 bases, and 7 bases had no gene match. The CDR3 consists of 13 residues. The germline V gene has CDR1 SNHLY and CDR2 FYNNEI. The CDR3 sequence is CASDDRGYETQYF. The DNA for the CDR3 is TGTGCCAGCGATGACAGGGGTTACGAGACCCAGTACTTC. Complete variable domain (other parts from reference TRBV2 and TRBJ2-5): EPEVTQTPSHQVTQMGQEVILRCVPISNHLYFYWYRQILGQKVEFLVSFYNNEISEKSEIFDDQFSVERPDGSNFTLKIRSTKLEDSAMYFCASDDRGYETQYFGPGTRLLVL.

This clonotype turned up a few times. Compared with germline, one end of the junction differs, possibly owing to a read error. The gene calls are TRBV12-3 or TRBV12-4 and TRBJ1-2, with 12 bases matching TRBD1. The CDR3 covers 13 residues. The CDR3 sequence is CASSEGQGAAYHF. DNA for the CDR3: TGTGCCAGCAGCGAGGGACAGGGGGCGGCCTACCACTTC.

This chain uses TRBV7-8 with TRBJ2-7; 16 bases line up with TRBD2. The trim removed 5 bases at V and 1 base at J, leaving 5 bases unmatched. This CDR3 is 17 amino acids long. The germline CDR1 and CDR2 sequences are SGHVS and FQNEAQ. CDR3 loop: CASSGGLAGGWSYEQYF. In DNA form, the CDR3 reads TGTGCCAGCAGCGGGGGACTAGCGGGAGGGTGGTCCTACGAGCAGTACTTC.

This clonotype was seen many times. The CDR3, as DNA: TGTGCCTGGAGTACAGGGCCCTACGAGCAGTACTTC. Protein sequence: CAWSTGPYEQYF. The rearrangement joins TRBV30 to TRBJ2-7; TRBD1 is a possible D gene (6 bases). Trimming pared 2 bases from V and 2 bases from J, leaving 7 bases between. The CDR3 spans 12 residues. Per germline, CDR1 GTSNPN and CDR2 SVGIG (reference sequence).

In its sample, this clonotype was seen many times. This chain connects TRBV28 to TRBJ2-3; D tentatively reads TRBD1 or TRBD2 (6 bases each). The CDR3 loop spans 16 amino acids. Trimming took off 6 bases at V and 0 bases at J, with 16 bases between the two ends. The germline V gene has CDR1 MDHEN and CDR2 SYDVKM. CDR3 sequence: CASSSWGRGSTDTQYF. CDR3 nucleotide sequence: TGTGCCAGCAGCTCCTGGGGGCGGGGTAGCACAGATACGCAGTATTTT.

This clonotype was detected many times. The chain has TRBV28 and TRBJ1-2; tentative D call: TRBD1 (6 bases). The CDR3 extends over 13 amino acids. The germline CDR1 and CDR2 sequences are MDHEN and SYDVKM. Trimming removed 6 bases at V and 4 bases at J, with 12 bases between. CDR3 sequence reads: CASRNGGLYGYTF. CDR3 nucleotide sequence: TGTGCCAGCAGGAACGGGGGCCTCTATGGCTACACCTTC.

This clonotype was observed many times. The gene calls are TRBV7-2 and TRBJ2-1; 12 bases are a match to TRBD2. The junction had 11 bases not matched to a gene; V was cut back by 2 bases and J by 6 bases. CDR1 is SGHTA, CDR2 FQGNSA, per germline. This CDR3 comprises 18 residues. CDR3 loop: CASSLTNLAGGSVNEQFF. Written as DNA, the CDR3 is TGTGCCAGCAGCTTAACTAATCTAGCGGGAGGGAGTGTCAATGAGCAGTTCTTC.

This clonotype has ten or more counts. V and J are TRBV7-9 and TRBJ1-1, with TRBD1 as a possible D gene (5 bases). There are 15 residues in the CDR3. Deletions cut 3 bases from V and 1 base from J, with 12 bases between. Germline CDR1 reads SEHNR; CDR2 reads FQNEAQ (reference sequence). The DNA for the CDR3 is TGTGCCAGCAGCTTCCCCGAGACAGCGAACACTGAAGCTTTCTTT. It specifies CASSFPETANTEAFF.

This clonotype occurred once. V is TRBV20-1 and J is TRBJ1-5; D is possibly TRBD1 (6 bases). V was cut by 3 bases and J by 0 bases, with 15 bases left in between. Germline lookup yields CDR1 DFQATT and CDR2 SNEGSKA (reference sequence). The CDR3 has 16 amino acids. The CDR3 DNA reads TGCAGTGCTAGGTGGGGGCAGCCTTATAGCAATCAGCCCCAGCATTTT. Translating it yields CSARWGQPYSNQPQHF.

Only one count was recorded for this clonotype. A junction boundary mismatches the germline segment, possibly from a read error. The chain uses TRBV12-3 or TRBV12-4 and TRBJ1-1; D not certain. This CDR3 spans 12 amino acids. The CDR3 DNA reads TGCGCCAGCACCCTCGGGATCACTGAAGCTTTCTTT. Residues: CASTLGITEAFF.

This rearrangement joins TRBV6-1 to TRBJ1-5; D unclear. V was clipped by 2 bases and J by 3 bases, with 8 bases between them. Germline V gene sequence: CDR1 MNHNS, CDR2 SASEGT. The CDR3 runs to 14 residues. Here the CDR3 DNA reads TGTGCCAGCAGTGAACGGGGTTACAATCAGCCCCAGCATTTT. Residues: CASSERGYNQPQHF.

This clonotype appeared a few times. This rearrangement joins TRBV12-3 or TRBV12-4 to TRBJ2-2; weak D call: TRBD2 (6 bases). The CDR3 totals 13 residues. Trimming shortened V by 1 base and J by 7 bases, and 7 bases separated the two germline ends. CDR3 amino acids: CASSLVGGGELFF. The DNA for the CDR3 is TGTGCCAGCAGTTTAGTGGGGGGCGGGGAGCTGTTTTTT.

This clonotype was observed many times. V and J are TRBV28 and TRBJ2-3; maybe TRBD1 (6 bases). The CDR3 is 16 amino acids. V lost 6 bases, J lost 1 base, and 17 bases lay in between. CDR1 MDHEN and CDR2 SYDVKM come from the germline V gene. CDR3 protein: CASSPTGTLGTDTQYF. CDR3 DNA: TGTGCCAGCAGCCCTACAGGGACGTTGGGCACAGATACGCAGTATTTT. Full variable domain (outside the CDR3, taken from reference TRBV28 and TRBJ2-3): DVKVTQSSRYLVKRTGEKVFLECVQDMDHENMFWYRQDPGLGLRLIYFSYDVKMKEKGDIPEGYSVSREKKERFSLILESASTNQTSMYLCASSPTGTLGTDTQYFGPGTRLTVL.

The V and J genes are TRBV12-3 or TRBV12-4 and TRBJ2-1; D unclear. V lost 3 bases, J lost 8 bases, and 11 bases lay in between. CDR3 length equals 13 residues. The CDR3 loop reads CASSFWPSDEQFF. CDR3 bases: TGTGCCAGCAGTTTTTGGCCTTCTGATGAGCAGTTCTTC.